This TCR beta chain was profiled in a study of regulatory T cells in long-lasting Graves disease. Study-level information: Positive TSH receptor antibodies alongside over 5 years of antithyroid drugs were what marked Graves' disease as persistent.

A few counts support this clonotype. CDR3 length: 14 amino acids. Germline CDR1 reads SGHDT; CDR2 reads YYEEEE. Trimming left V 4 bases short and J 5 bases short, with 15 bases between. Both iRepertoire HTBI primers and Arm-PCR of CDR3 regions were used to build the TCR beta libraries. TCRdb ran MiXCR on the multiplex PCR reads and lists one entry per CDR3 protein. The sample consists of roughly 450,000 distinct CDR3 sequences, about 20% of them appearing once. Time point: persistent/refractory GD, antithyroid drugs over 5 years with positive TRAb. Researchers made the TCR library from RNA that was extracted from PBMCs. In each case, Graves' disease was diagnosed per American Thyroid Association guidelines.

The sample consisted of peripheral blood mononuclear cells (PBMCs), taken when the disease was refractory, from a patient treated with antithyroid drugs. The receptor's source is a female donor with Graves disease. This chain connects TRBV5-6 to TRBJ2-5; D possibly corresponds to TRBD1 (6 bases). Written as DNA, the CDR3 is TGTGCCAGCAGCCTACAGGGAGTTGGGGAGACCCAGTACTTC. Translating gives CASSLQGVGETQYF.